This T cell receptor (beta chain) originates from a study of blood T cell repertoires in COVID-19. As for the study in general: Acute and convalescent COVID-19 specimens originated in the United States, Italy and Spain. Sample material is recorded as cDNA or gDNA derived from T cells, B-cell-depleted T cells, or PBMCs.

In the source study's methods: How many nucleated cells were present was estimated from reference gene primer amplification. Sequencing used immunoSEQ multiplex PCR; TCRdb keeps in-frame clones, though not all of them. V and J calls and clone size are those listed in that table; D and trimming were worked out from the DNA. The top ten clones hold about 3% of a sample with roughly 120,000 clones, around 83% of them seen once. Trimming took 2 bases from V and 5 from J; bases not matched to a gene: 8. This CDR3 has 18 amino acids. Germline CDR1 and CDR2: SGHTA and FQGNSA. What was sequenced was peripheral blood. J is TRBJ2-5 and V is TRBV7-2; 16 positions match TRBD2. The sequence came from a man aged 40-55 years with acute or convalescent COVID-19. The CDR3 reads CASSLIPGTSGGAETQYF. The CDR3 region has the DNA TGTGCCAGCAGCTTAATTCCCGGGACTAGCGGGGGGGCGGAGACCCAGTACTTC.